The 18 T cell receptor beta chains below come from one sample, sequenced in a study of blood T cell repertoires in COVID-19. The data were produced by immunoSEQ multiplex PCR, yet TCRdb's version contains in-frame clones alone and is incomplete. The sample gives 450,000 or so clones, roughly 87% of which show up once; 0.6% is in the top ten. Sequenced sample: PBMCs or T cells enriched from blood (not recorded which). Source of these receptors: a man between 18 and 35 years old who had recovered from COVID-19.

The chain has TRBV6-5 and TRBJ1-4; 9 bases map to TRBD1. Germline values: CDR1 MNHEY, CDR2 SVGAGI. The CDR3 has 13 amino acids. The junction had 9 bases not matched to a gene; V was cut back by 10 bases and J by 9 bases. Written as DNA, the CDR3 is TGTGCCACAACACCGGGACAGGGAAAAAAACTGTTTTTT. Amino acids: CATTPGQGKKLFF.

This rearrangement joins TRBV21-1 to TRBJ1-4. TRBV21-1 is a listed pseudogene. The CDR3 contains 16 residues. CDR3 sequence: CASSKVTGVRREKLFF. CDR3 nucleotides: TGTGCCAGCAGCAAAGTAACCGGGGTTCGACGTGAAAAACTGTTTTTT.

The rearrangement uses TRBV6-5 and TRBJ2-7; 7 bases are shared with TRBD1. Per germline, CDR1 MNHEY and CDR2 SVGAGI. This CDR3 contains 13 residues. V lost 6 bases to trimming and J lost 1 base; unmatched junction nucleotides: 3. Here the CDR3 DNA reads TGTGCCAGCAGGCAGACAGGGTCCTACGAGCAGTACTTC. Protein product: CASRQTGSYEQYF.

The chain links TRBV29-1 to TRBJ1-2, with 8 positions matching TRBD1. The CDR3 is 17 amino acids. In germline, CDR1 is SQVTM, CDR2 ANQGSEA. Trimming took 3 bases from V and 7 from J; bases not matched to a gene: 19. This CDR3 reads CSVDVGWEPGQVFGYTF. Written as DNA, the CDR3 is TGCAGCGTTGACGTTGGGTGGGAACCGGGACAGGTTTTTGGCTACACCTTC.

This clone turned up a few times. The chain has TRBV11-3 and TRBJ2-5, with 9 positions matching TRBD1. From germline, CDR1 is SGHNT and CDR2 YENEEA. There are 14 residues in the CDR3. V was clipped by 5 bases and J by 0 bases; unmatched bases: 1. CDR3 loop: CASSGDRDQETQYF. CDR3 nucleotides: TGTGCCAGCAGCGGGGACAGGGACCAAGAGACCCAGTACTTC.

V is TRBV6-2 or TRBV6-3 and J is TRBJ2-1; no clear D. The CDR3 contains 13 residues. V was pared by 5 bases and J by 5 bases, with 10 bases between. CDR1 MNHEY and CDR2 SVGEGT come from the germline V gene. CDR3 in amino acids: CASSLRFDNEQFF. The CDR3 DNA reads TGTGCCAGCAGTCTGCGATTCGACAATGAGCAGTTCTTC.

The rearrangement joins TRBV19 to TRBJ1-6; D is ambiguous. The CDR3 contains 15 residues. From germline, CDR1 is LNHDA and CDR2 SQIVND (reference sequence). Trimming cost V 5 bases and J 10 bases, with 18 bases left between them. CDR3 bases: TGTGCCAGTAGTCCGGGGAGAGTGATGGAGTCACCCCTCCACTTT. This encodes CASSPGRVMESPLHF. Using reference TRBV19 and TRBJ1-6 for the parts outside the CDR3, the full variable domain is DGGITQSPKYLFRKEGQNVTLSCEQNLNHDAMYWYRQDPGQGLRLIYYSQIVNDFQKGDIAEGYSVSREKKESFPLTVTSAQKNPTAFYLCASSPGRVMESPLHFGNGTRLTVT.

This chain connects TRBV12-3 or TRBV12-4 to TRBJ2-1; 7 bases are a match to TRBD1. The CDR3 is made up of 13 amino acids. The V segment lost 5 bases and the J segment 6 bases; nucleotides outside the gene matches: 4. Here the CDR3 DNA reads TGTGCCAGCAGTCGGACAGGCCGCAATGAGCAGTTCTTC. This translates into CASSRTGRNEQFF.

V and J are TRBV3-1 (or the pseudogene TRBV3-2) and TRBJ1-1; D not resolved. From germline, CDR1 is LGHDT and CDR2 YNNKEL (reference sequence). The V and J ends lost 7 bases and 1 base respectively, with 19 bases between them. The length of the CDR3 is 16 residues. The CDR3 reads CASTTLAGRKNTEAFF. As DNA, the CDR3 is TGTGCCAGCACCACGTTGGCGGGCCGAAAGAACACTGAAGCTTTCTTT.

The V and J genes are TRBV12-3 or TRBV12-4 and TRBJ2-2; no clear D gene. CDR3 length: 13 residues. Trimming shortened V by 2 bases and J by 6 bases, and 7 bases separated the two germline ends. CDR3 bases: TGTGCCAGCAGTTTATCGCAGGCCGGGGAGCTGTTTTTT. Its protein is CASSLSQAGELFF.

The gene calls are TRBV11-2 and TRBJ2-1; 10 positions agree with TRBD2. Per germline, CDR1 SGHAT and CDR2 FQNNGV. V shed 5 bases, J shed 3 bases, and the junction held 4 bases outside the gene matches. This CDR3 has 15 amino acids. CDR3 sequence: CASSPRLAGYNEQFF. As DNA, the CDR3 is TGTGCCAGCAGCCCCAGACTAGCGGGCTACAATGAGCAGTTCTTC.

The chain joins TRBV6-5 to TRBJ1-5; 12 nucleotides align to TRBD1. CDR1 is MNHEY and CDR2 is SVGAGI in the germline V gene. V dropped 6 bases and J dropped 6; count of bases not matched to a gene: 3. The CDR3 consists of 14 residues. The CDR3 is CASRGQGALQPQHF. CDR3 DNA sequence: TGTGCCAGCAGGGGACAGGGGGCACTTCAGCCCCAGCATTTT.

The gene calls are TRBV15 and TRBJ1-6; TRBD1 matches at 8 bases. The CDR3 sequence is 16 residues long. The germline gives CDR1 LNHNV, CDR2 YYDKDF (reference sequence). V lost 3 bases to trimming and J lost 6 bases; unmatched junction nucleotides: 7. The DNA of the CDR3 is TGTGCCACCAGCAGGGACCGACAGGGGTTTAATTCACCCCTCCACTTT. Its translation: CATSRDRQGFNSPLHF.

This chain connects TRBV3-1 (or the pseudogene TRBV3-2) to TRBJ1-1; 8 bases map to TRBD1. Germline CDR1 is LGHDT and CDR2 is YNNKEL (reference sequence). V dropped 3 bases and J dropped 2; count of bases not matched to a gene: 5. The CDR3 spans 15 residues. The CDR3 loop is CASSQKGTGNTEAFF. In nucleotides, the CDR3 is TGTGCCAGCAGCCAGAAGGGGACAGGAAACACTGAAGCTTTCTTT.

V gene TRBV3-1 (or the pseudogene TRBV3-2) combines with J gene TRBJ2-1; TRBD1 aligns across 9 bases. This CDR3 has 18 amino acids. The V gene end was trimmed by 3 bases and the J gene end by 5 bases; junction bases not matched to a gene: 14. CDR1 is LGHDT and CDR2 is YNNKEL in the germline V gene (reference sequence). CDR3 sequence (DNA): TGTGCCAGCAGCCACCCCACGGGACAGGGCCTCATCAACAATGAGCAGTTCTTC. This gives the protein CASSHPTGQGLINNEQFF.

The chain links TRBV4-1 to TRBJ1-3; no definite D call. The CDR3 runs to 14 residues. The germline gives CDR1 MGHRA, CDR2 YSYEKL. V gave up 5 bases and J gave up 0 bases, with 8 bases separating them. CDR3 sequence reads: CASSFEGSGNTIYF. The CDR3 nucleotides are TGCGCCAGCAGCTTCGAGGGCTCTGGAAACACCATATATTTT.

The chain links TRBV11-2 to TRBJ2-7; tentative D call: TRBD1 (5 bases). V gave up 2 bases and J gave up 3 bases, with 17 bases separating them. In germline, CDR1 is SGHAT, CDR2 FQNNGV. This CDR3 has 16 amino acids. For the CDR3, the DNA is TGTGCCAGCAGCTTAAGGGGTTCCCGCGCCGGCTACGAGCAGTACTTC. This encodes CASSLRGSRAGYEQYF. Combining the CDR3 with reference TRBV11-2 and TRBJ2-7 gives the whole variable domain EAGVAQSPRYKIIEKRQSVAFWCNPISGHATLYWYQQILGQGPKLLIQFQNNGVVDDSQLPKDRFSAERLKGVDSTLKIQPAKLEDSAVYLCASSLRGSRAGYEQYFGPGTRLTVT.

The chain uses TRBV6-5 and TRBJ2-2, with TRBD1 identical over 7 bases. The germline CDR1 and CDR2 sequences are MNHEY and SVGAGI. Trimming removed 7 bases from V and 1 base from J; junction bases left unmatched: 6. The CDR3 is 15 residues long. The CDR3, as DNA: TGTGCCAGCACTGGGACAGTAAAGAACACCGGGGAGCTGTTTTTT. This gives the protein CASTGTVKNTGELFF.